Listed below are T cell receptor beta chains from one sample, sequenced in a study of post-analysis software for immune sequencing data. TCRdb reprocessed the PCR reads via MiXCR and lists one record per CDR3 protein. Of under 900,000 distinct CDR3 sequences listed, approximately 57% are singletons. Sequenced material: blood. All receptors come from a girl between 5 and 17 years old with multiple sclerosis. Both conserved end residues are part of each CDR3. A D gene is named only where the DNA matches it firmly. Some rows mark clone size as missing; the rest say once, few, many or name a class of expanded clone.

CDR3 DNA: TGTGCCAGCTCACCACCCCTCCGAGACCGCCTTAGCAATGAGCAGTTCTTC; CDR3 protein: CASSPPLRDRLSNEQFF; D gene: -; J gene: TRBJ2-1; V gene: TRBV18; clone size: -
CDR3 DNA: TGCAGTCTGGACAGGGCAGAGACCCAGTACTTC; CDR3 protein: CSLDRAETQYF; D gene: TRBD1; J gene: TRBJ2-5; V gene: TRBV20-1; clone size: few
CDR3 DNA: TGTGCCAGCAGCTTGTTGAGGTTTGGCTCCTACGAGCAGTACTTC; CDR3 protein: CASSLLRFGSYEQYF; D gene: -; J gene: TRBJ2-7; V gene: TRBV7-9; clone size: once
CDR3 DNA: TGTGCCAGCAGCCAAGATCAGGGGGGCGAGCAGTACTTC; CDR3 protein: CASSQDQGGEQYF; D gene: -; J gene: TRBJ2-7; V gene: TRBV3-1; clone size: few
CDR3 DNA: TGCGCCAGCAGCTTGGAGGTTACGGGTGTCACAGATACGCAGTATTTT; CDR3 protein: CASSLEVTGVTDTQYF; D gene: -; J gene: TRBJ2-3; V gene: TRBV5-1; clone size: -
CDR3 DNA: TGCAGTGCTAGGGCCGGGGGCGCGACCCAGTACTTC; CDR3 protein: CSARAGGATQYF; D gene: -; J gene: TRBJ2-5; V gene: TRBV20-1; clone size: -
CDR3 DNA: TGTGCCAGCAGTGTCTGGTTCGAGCAGGGATCACACACAGATACGCAGTATTTT; CDR3 protein: CASSVWFEQGSHTDTQYF; D gene: -; J gene: TRBJ2-3; V gene: TRBV2; clone size: once
CDR3 DNA: TGCAGTGCTAGTGGTCTAGCGGGAACCTACGAGCAGTACTTC; CDR3 protein: CSASGLAGTYEQYF; D gene: TRBD2; J gene: TRBJ2-7; V gene: TRBV20-1; clone size: -
CDR3 DNA: TGCAGTGCGATCCACAGGGGGGGTGCGGAGACCCAGTACTTC; CDR3 protein: CSAIHRGGAETQYF; D gene: -; J gene: TRBJ2-5; V gene: TRBV20-1; clone size: once
CDR3 DNA: TGCAGTGCTAGAAGGGGCAGTGCGTTGGGCGGCTACACCTTC; CDR3 protein: CSARRGSALGGYTF; D gene: -; J gene: TRBJ1-2; V gene: TRBV20-1; clone size: -
CDR3 DNA: TGTGCCAGCAGGCTGGCGGGAGGGCCGGGTAATGAGCAGTTCTTC; CDR3 protein: CASRLAGGPGNEQFF; D gene: TRBD2; J gene: TRBJ2-1; V gene: TRBV27; clone size: -
CDR3 DNA: TGTGCCAGCAGTGACCCGGGACAGGCAACGTACGAGCAGTACTTC; CDR3 protein: CASSDPGQATYEQYF; D gene: TRBD1; J gene: TRBJ2-7; V gene: TRBV6-5; clone size: -
CDR3 DNA: TGTGCTAGTGGTTTGGCCCCTTCCACGGTTGCTAGCACAGATACGCAGTATTTT; CDR3 protein: CASGLAPSTVASTDTQYF; D gene: -; J gene: TRBJ2-3; V gene: TRBV12-5; clone size: -
CDR3 DNA: TGTGCCATCAGTGCCTCGACTAGCGGGAGGGGCAATGAGCAGTTCTTC; CDR3 protein: CAISASTSGRGNEQFF; D gene: TRBD2; J gene: TRBJ2-1; V gene: TRBV10-3; clone size: -
CDR3 DNA: TGTGCCAGCAGTCCCACTATAGTTTCCTCCTACAATGAGCAGTTCTTC; CDR3 protein: CASSPTIVSSYNEQFF; D gene: -; J gene: TRBJ2-1; V gene: TRBV6-5; clone size: -
CDR3 DNA: TGTGCCAGCAGCGTTACTAGCGGGGGGAGAGCTGAGCAGTTCTTC; CDR3 protein: CASSVTSGGRAEQFF; D gene: TRBD2; J gene: TRBJ2-1; V gene: TRBV9; clone size: -
CDR3 DNA: TGTGCCAGCAGTTCCGGAAGGGGTTACGGGCAGTACTTC; CDR3 protein: CASSSGRGYGQYF; D gene: -; J gene: TRBJ2-5; V gene: TRBV12-3/TRBV12-4; clone size: -
CDR3 DNA: TGTGCCAGCAGCTTCGACAGGGGGAACTACGAGCAGTACTTC; CDR3 protein: CASSFDRGNYEQYF; D gene: TRBD1; J gene: TRBJ2-7; V gene: TRBV7-9; clone size: -
CDR3 DNA: TGTGCCAGCAGCTCGCCCGACAGACAGACCCAGTACTTC; CDR3 protein: CASSSPDRQTQYF; D gene: -; J gene: TRBJ2-5; V gene: TRBV13; clone size: -
CDR3 DNA: TGCAGTGCGGAACCGACTAGCGGGGGACCCGTGGGAACGCAGTATTTT; CDR3 protein: CSAEPTSGGPVGTQYF; D gene: TRBD2; J gene: TRBJ2-3; V gene: TRBV20-1; clone size: few
CDR3 DNA: TGCAGTGCTATACAGAACACACAAGAGACCCGGTACTTC; CDR3 protein: CSAIQNTQETRYF; D gene: -; J gene: TRBJ2-5; V gene: TRBV20-1; clone size: -
CDR3 DNA: TGCAGCGGACTGGACGGACACCAAGAGACCCAGTACTTC; CDR3 protein: CSGLDGHQETQYF; D gene: -; J gene: TRBJ2-5; V gene: TRBV29-1; clone size: -
CDR3 DNA: TGCGCCAGCAGCCAAGAGGGGGTCCCTCTAGCCAAAAACATTCAGTACTTC; CDR3 protein: CASSQEGVPLAKNIQYF; D gene: -; J gene: TRBJ2-4; V gene: TRBV4-1; clone size: -
CDR3 DNA: TGTGCCAGCAGTAACCGCGGAGGGATGAACACTGAAGCTTTCTTT; CDR3 protein: CASSNRGGMNTEAFF; D gene: -; J gene: TRBJ1-1; V gene: TRBV12-3/TRBV12-4; clone size: -
CDR3 DNA: TGCAGTGCTAGAGATCCTAGCGGGAGGGCGCATGAGCAGTTCTTC; CDR3 protein: CSARDPSGRAHEQFF; D gene: TRBD2; J gene: TRBJ2-1; V gene: TRBV20-1; clone size: -